This T cell receptor beta chain stems from a study of cytomegalovirus exposure and HLA in healthy donors. Study context: For the 300 to 400 genotyped donors, 65% to 90% fell within the Caucasian-associated ancestry cluster.

PCR employed 60 Vbeta and 13 Jbeta primers. Sequencing used immunoSEQ multiplex PCR; TCRdb keeps in-frame clones, though not all of them. In the table there are around 190,000 clones, about 86% of which are singletons. This CDR3 spans 15 amino acids. Germline CDR1 and CDR2: SGHRS and YFSETQ. Trimming cost V 0 bases and J 4 bases; bases outside gene matches: 3. This receptor was obtained from a woman under 40 in good health and CMV-seronegative. J is TRBJ2-7 and V is TRBV5-1; the match to TRBD2 covers 11 bases. Sequenced sample: PBMCs. CDR3 in amino acids: CASSLGSGRDYEQYF. The CDR3 DNA reads as TGCGCCAGCAGCTTGGGTAGCGGGAGGGATTACGAGCAGTACTTC.